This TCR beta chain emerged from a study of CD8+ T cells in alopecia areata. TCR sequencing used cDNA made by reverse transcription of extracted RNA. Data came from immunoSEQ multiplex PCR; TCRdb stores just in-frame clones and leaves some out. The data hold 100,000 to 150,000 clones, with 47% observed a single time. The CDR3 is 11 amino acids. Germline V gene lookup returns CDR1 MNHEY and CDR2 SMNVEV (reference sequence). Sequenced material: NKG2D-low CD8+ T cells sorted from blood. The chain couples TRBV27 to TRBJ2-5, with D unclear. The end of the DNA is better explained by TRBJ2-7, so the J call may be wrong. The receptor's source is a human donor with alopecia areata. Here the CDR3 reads CASSFSYEQYF. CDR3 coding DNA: TGTGCCAGCAGTTTCTCCTACGAGCAGTACTTC.